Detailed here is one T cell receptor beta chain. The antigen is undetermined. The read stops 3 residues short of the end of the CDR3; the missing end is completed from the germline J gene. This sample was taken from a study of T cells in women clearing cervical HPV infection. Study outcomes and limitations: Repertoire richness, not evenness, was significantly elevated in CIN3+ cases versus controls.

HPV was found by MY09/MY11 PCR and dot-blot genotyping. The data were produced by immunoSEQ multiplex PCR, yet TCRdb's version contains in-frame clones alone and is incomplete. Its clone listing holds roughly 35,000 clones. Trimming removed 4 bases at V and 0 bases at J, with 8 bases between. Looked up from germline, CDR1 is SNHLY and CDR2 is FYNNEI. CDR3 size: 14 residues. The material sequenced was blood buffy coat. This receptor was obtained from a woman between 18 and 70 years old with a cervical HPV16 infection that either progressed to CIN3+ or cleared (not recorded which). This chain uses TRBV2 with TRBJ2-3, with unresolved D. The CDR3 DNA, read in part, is TGTGCCAGCAGTGTACAACCTAGCACAGATACG. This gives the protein CASSVQPSTDT. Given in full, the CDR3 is CASSVQPSTDTQYF.